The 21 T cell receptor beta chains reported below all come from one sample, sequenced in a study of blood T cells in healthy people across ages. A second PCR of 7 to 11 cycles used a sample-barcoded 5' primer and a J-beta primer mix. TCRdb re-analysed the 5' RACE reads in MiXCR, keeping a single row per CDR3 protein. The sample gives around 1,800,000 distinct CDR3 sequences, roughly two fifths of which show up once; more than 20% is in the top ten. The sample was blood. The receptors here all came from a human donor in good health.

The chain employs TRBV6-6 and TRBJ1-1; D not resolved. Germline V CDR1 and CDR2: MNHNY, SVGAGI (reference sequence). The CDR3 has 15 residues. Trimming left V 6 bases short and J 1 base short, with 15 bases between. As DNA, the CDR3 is TGTGCCAGCAGAATGGACGGAATAACGAACACTGAAGCTTTCTTT. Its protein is CASRMDGITNTEAFF.

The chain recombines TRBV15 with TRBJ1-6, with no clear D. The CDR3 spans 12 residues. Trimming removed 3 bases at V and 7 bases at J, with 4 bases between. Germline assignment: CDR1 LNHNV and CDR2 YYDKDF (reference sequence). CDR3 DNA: TGTGCCACCAGCAGCCTAAATTCACCCCTCCACTTT. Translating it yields CATSSLNSPLHF.

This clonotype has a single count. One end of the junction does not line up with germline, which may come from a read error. Written as DNA, the CDR3 is TGCAGCGTTGAAGATCCCGGGCGAAACACTGGAGCTTTCTTT. This sequence encodes CSVEDPGRNTGAFF. The chain has TRBV29-1 and TRBJ1-1; the D is unclear. Germline values: CDR1 SQVTM, CDR2 ANQGSEA. This CDR3 has 14 amino acids.

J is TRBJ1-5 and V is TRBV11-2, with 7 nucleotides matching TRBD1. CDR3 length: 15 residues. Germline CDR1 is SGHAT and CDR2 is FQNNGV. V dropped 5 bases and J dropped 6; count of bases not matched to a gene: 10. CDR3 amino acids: CASSPLTGKGQPQHF. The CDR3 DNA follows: TGTGCCAGCAGCCCGCTGACAGGGAAGGGTCAGCCCCAGCATTTT.

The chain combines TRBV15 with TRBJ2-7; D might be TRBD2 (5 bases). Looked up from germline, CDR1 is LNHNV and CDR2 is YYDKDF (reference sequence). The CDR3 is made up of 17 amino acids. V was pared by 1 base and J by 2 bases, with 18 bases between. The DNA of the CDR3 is TGTGCCACCAGCAGAGCCGGAGGCGGGCCGTCCGCCTACGAGCAGTACTTC. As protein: CATSRAGGGPSAYEQYF.

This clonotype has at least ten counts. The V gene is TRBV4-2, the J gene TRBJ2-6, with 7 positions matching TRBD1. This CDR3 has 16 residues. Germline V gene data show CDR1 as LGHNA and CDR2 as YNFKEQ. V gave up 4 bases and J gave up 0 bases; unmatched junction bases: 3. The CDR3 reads CASSRDSNSGANVLTF. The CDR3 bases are TGTGCCAGCAGCCGGGACAGCAACTCTGGGGCCAACGTCCTGACTTTC.

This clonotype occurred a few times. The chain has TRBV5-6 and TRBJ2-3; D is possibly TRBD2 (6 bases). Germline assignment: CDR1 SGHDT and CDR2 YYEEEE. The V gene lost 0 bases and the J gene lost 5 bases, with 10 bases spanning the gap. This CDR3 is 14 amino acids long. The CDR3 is CASSLDLALDTQYF. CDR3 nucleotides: TGTGCCAGCAGCTTGGATCTAGCGTTAGATACGCAGTATTTT. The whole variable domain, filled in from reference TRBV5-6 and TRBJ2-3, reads DAGVTQSPTHLIKTRGQQVTLRCSPKSGHDTVSWYQQALGQGPQFIFQYYEEEERQRGNFPDRFSGHQFPNYSSELNVNALLLGDSALYLCASSLDLALDTQYFGPGTRLTVL.

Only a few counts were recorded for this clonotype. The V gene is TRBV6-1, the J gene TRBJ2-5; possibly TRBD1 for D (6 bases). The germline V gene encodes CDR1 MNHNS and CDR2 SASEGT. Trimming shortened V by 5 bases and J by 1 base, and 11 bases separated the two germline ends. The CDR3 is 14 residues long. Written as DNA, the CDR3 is TGTGCCAGCAGTACCGGGACAACCCAAGAGACCCAGTACTTC. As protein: CASSTGTTQETQYF.

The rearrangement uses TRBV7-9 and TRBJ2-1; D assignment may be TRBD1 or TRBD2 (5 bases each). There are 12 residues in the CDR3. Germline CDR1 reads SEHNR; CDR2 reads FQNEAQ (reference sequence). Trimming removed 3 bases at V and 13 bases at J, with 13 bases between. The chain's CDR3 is CASSLGEGTQFF. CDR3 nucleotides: TGTGCCAGCAGCTTGGGGGAAGGGACCCAGTTCTTC.

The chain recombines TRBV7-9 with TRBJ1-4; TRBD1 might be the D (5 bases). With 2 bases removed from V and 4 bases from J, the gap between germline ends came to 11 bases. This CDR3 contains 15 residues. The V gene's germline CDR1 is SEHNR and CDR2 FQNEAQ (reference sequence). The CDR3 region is CASSLYAGNNEKLFF. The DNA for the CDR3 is TGTGCCAGCAGCTTATACGCAGGGAATAATGAAAAACTGTTTTTT.

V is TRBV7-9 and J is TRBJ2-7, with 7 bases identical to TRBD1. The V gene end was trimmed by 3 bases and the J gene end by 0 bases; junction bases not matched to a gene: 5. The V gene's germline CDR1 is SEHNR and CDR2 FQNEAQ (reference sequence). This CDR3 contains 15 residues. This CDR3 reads CASSFGTAASYEQYF. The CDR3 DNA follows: TGTGCCAGCAGCTTCGGGACAGCCGCCTCCTACGAGCAGTACTTC.

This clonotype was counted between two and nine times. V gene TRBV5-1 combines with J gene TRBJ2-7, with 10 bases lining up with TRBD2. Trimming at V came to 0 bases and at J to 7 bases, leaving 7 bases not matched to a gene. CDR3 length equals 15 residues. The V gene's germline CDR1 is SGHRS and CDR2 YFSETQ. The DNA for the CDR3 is TGCGCCAGCAGCTTGGACCGAACTAGCGGGGAGGAGCAGTACTTC. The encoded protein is CASSLDRTSGEEQYF.

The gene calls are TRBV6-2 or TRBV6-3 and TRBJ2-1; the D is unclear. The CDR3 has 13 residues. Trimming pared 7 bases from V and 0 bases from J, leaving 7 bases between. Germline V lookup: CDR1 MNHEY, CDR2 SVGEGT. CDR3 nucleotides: TGTGCCAGCATTTCCTTCTCCTACAATGAGCAGTTCTTC. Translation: CASISFSYNEQFF.

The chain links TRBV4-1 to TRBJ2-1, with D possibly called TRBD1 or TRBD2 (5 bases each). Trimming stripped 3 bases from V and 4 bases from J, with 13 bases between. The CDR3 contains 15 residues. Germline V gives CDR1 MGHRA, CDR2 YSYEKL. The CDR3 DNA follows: TGCGCCAGCAGCCATACCGGGACCGTGTACAATGAGCAGTTCTTC. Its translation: CASSHTGTVYNEQFF.

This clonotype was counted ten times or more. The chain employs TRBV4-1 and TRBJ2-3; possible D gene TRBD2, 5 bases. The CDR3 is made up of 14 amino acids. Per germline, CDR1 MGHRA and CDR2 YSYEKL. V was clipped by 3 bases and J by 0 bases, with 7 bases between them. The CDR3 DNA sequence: TGCGCCAGCAGCCAGGGGAGTAGCACAGATACGCAGTATTTT. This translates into CASSQGSSTDTQYF.

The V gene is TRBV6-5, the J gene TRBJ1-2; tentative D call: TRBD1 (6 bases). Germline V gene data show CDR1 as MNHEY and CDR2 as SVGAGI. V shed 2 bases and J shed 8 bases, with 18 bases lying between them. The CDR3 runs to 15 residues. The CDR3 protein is CASSYGQGRAEGYTF. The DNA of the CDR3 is TGTGCCAGCAGTTACGGGCAGGGGCGAGCGGAGGGCTACACCTTC.

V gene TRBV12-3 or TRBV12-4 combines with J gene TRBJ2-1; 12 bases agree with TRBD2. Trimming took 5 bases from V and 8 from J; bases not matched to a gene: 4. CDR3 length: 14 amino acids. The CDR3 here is CASSPLAGGDEQFF. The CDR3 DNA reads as TGTGCCAGCAGTCCACTAGCGGGGGGTGATGAGCAGTTCTTC.

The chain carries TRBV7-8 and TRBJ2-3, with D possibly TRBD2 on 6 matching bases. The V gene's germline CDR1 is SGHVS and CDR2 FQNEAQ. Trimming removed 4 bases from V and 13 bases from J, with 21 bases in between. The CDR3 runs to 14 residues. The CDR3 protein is CASSSTQGTPGEYF. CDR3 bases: TGTGCCAGCAGCTCAACCCAAGGGACTCCCGGGGAGTATTTT.

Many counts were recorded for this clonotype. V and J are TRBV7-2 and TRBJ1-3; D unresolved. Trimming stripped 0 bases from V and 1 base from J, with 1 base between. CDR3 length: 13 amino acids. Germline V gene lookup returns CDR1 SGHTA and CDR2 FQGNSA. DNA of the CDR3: TGTGCCAGCAGCTTAGCTTCTGGAAACACCATATATTTT. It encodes CASSLASGNTIYF.

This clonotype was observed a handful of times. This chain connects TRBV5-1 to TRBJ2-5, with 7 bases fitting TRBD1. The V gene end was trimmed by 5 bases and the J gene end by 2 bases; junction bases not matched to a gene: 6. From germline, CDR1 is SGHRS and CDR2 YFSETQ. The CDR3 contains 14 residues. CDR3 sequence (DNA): TGCGCCAGCAGAGGAGGACAGGCGCAAGAGACCCAGTACTTC. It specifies CASRGGQAQETQYF. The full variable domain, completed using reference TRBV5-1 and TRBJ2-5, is KAGVTQTPRYLIKTRGQQVTLSCSPISGHRSVSWYQQTPGQGLQFLFEYFSETQRNKGNFPGRFSGRQFSNSRSEMNVSTLELGDSALYLCASRGGQAQETQYFGPGTRLLVL.

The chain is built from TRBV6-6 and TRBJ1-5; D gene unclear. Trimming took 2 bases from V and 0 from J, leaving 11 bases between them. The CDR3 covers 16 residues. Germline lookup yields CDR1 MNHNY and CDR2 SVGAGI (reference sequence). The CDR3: CASSYTATTSNQPQHF. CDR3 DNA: TGTGCCAGCAGTTACACTGCTACTACTAGCAATCAGCCCCAGCATTTT.